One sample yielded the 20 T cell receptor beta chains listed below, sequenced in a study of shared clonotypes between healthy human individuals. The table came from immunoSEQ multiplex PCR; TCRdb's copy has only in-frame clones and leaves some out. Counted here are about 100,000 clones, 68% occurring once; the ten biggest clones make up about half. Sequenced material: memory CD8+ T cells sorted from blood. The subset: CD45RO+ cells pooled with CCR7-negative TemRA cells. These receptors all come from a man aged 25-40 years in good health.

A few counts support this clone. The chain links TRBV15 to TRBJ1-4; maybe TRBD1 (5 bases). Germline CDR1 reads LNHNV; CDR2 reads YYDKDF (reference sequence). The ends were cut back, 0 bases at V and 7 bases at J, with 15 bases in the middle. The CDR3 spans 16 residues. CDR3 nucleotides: TGTGCCACCAGCAGAGATATAGCCACCGGGACTGAAAAACTGTTTTTT. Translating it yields CATSRDIATGTEKLFF.

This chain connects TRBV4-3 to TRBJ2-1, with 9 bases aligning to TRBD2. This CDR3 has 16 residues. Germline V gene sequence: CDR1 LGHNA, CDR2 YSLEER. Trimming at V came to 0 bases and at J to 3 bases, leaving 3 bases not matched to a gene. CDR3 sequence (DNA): TGCGCCAGCAGCCAAGAAGATAGCGGGGGCTACAATGAGCAGTTCTTC. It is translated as CASSQEDSGGYNEQFF.

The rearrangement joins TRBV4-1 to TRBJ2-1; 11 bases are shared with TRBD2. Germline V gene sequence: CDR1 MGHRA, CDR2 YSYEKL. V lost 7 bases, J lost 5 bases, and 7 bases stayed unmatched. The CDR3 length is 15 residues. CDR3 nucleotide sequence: TGCGCCAGCAAACTGACTAGCGGGGCGGACAATGAGCAGTTCTTC. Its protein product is CASKLTSGADNEQFF.

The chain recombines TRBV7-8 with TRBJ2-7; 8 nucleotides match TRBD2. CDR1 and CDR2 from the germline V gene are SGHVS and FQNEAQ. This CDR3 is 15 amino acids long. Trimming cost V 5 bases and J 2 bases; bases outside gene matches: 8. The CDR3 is CASSGPAGGAYEQYF. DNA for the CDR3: TGTGCCAGCAGCGGGCCGGCGGGAGGCGCCTACGAGCAGTACTTC.

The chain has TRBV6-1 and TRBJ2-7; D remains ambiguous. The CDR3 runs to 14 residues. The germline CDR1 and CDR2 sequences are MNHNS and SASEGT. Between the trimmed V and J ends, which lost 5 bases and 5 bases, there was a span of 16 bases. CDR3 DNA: TGTGCCAGCAGTCCCCTGCAGCCCCCCGACGAGCAGTACTTC. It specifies CASSPLQPPDEQYF.

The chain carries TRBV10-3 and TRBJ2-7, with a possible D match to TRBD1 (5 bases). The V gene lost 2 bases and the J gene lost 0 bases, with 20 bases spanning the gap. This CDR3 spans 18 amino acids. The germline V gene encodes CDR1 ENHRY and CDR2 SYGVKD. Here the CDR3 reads CAISEAQGMSSSSYEQYF. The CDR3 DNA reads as TGTGCCATCAGTGAGGCTCAGGGAATGAGCTCAAGCTCCTACGAGCAGTACTTC.

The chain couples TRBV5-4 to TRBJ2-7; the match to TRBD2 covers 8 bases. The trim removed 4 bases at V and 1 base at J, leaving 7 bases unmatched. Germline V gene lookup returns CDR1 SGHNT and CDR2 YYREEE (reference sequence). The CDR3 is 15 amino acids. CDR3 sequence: CASSPGGTRSYEQYF. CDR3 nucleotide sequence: TGTGCCAGCAGCCCGGGGGGGACACGGTCCTACGAGCAGTACTTC.

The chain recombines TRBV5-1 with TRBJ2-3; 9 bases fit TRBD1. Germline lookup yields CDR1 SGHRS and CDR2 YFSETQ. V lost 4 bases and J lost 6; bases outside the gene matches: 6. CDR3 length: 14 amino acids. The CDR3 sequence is CASSPGQGPDTQYF. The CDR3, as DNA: TGCGCCAGCAGCCCGGGACAGGGCCCGGATACGCAGTATTTT.

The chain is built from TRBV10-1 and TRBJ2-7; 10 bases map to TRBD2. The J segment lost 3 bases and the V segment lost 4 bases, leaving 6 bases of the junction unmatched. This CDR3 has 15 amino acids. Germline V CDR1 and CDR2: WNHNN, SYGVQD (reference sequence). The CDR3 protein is CASSGKSSGSYEQYF. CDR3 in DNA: TGCGCCAGCAGTGGAAAATCTAGCGGGAGCTACGAGCAGTACTTC.

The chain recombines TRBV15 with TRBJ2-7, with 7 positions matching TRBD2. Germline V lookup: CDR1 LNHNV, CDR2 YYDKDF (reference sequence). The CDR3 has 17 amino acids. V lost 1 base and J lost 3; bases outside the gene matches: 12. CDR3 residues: CATSRALGGSAGYEQYF. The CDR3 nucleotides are TGTGCCACCAGCAGAGCTTTAGGCGGGAGTGCCGGCTACGAGCAGTACTTC.

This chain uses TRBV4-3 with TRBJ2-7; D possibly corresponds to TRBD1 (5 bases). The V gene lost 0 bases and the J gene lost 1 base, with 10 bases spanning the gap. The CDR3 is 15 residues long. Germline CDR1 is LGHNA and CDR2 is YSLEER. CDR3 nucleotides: TGCGCCAGCAGCCAAGAGCCAGGGCCATCCTACGAGCAGTACTTC. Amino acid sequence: CASSQEPGPSYEQYF.

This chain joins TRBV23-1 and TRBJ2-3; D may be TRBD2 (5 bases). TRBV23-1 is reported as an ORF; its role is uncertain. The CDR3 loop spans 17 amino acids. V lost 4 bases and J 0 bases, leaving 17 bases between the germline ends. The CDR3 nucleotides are TGCGCCAGCAGTCGAACGAAGGAGGCCGCTAGCACAGATACGCAGTATTTT. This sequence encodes CASSRTKEAASTDTQYF.

The CDR3 region is CASHRDGRGYNEQFF. CDR3 in DNA: TGTGCCAGTCACAGGGACGGGAGGGGATACAATGAGCAGTTCTTC. V gene TRBV6-1 combines with J gene TRBJ2-1; 8 positions match TRBD2. Trimming cost V 9 bases and J 4 bases; bases outside gene matches: 11. Germline CDR1 and CDR2: MNHNS and SASEGT. The CDR3 contains 15 residues.

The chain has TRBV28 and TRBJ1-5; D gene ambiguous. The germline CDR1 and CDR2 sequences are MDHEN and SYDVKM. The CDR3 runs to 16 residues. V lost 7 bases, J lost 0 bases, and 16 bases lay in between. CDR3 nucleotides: TGTGCCAGCACCCCCTTCGGGAAGGGTAGCAATCAGCCCCAGCATTTT. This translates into CASTPFGKGSNQPQHF.

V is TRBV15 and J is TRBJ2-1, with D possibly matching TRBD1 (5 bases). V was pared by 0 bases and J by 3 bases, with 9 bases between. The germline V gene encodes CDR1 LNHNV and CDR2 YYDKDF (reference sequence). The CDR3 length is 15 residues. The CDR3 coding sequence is TGTGCCACCAGCAGAGAGGCAGGGTACTACAATGAGCAGTTCTTC. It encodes CATSREAGYYNEQFF. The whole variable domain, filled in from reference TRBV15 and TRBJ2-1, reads DAMVIQNPRYQVTQFGKPVTLSCSQTLNHNVMYWYQQKSSQAPKLLFHYYDKDFNNEADTPDNFQSRRPNTSFCFLDIRSPGLGDTAMYLCATSREAGYYNEQFFGPGTRLTVL.

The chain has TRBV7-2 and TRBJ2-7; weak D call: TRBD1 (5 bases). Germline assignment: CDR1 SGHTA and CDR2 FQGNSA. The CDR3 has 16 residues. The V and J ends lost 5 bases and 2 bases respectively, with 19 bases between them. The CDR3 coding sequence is TGTGCCAGCAGCCGACGACAGATTAGTGGGACCTACGAGCAGTACTTC. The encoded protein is CASSRRQISGTYEQYF.

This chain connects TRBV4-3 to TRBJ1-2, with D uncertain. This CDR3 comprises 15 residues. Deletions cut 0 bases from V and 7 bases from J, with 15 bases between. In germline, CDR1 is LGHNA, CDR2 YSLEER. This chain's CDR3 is CASSQDHAGMVGYTF. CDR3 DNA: TGCGCCAGCAGCCAAGATCACGCGGGGATGGTTGGCTACACCTTC.

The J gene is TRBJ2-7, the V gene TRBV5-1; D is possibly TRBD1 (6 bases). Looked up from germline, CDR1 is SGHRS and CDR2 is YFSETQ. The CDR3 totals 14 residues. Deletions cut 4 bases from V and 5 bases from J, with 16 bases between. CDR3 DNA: TGCGCCAGCAGCGGACAGCCCACCGCCAACGAGCAGTACTTC. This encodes CASSGQPTANEQYF.

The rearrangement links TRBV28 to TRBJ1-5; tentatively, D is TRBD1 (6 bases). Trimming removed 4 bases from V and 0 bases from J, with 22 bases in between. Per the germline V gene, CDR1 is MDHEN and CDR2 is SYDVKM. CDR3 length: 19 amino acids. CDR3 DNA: TGTGCCAGCAGTTCCCCAACCTCGGCGGGGGCCCATAGCAATCAGCCCCAGCATTTT. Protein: CASSSPTSAGAHSNQPQHF.

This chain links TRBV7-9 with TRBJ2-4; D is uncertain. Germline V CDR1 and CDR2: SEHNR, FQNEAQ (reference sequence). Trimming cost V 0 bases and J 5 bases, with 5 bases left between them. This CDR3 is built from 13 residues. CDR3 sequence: CASSLASENIQYF. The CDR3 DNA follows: TGTGCCAGCAGCTTAGCCTCGGAAAACATTCAGTACTTC.